Described below is a single T cell receptor beta chain sequence and its context. Its antigen is still unknown. General study results and limits: Larger-cohort validation covered only one TCR beta V-J rearrangement.

V shed 4 bases and J shed 10 bases, with 15 bases lying between them. The CDR3 is made up of 14 amino acids. Germline V gene data show CDR1 as SGDLS and CDR2 as YYNGEE. TCRdb reanalysed the 5' RACE reads using MiXCR and keeps one entry per CDR3 protein. The data contain some 30,000 distinct CDR3 sequences, about 28% of them singletons. The sequence was obtained from a female donor with breast cancer. This sequence joins TRBV9 and TRBJ1-6; TRBD1 might be the D (6 bases). The specimen sequenced was naive CD4+ T cells sorted from a lymph node. Noted subset: naive CD4+ T cells, CD4+CD45RA+CD25-. CDR3 nucleotides: TGTGCCAGCAGCTCCGGACAGCTTTTCTCACCCCTCCACTTT. Amino acid sequence: CASSSGQLFSPLHF.